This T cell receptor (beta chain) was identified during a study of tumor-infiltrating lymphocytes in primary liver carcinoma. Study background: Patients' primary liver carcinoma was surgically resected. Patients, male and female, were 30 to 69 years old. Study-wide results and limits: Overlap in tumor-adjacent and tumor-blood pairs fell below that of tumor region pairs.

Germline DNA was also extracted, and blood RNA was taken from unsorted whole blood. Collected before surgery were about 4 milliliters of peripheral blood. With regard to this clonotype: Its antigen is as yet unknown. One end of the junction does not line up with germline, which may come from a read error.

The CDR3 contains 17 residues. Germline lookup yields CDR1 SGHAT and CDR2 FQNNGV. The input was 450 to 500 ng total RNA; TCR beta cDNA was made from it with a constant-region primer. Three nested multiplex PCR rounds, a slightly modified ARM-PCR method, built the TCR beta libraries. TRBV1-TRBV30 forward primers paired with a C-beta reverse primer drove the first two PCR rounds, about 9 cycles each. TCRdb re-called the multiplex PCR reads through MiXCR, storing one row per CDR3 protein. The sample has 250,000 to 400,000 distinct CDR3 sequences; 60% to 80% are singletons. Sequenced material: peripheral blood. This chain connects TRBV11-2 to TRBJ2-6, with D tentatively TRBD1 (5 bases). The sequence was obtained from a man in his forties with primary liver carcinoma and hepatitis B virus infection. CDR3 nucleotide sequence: TGTGCCAGCAGCCCTAACATAGGGATGCCTGGGGCCAACGTCGTGACTTTC. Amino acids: CASSPNIGMPGANVVTF.